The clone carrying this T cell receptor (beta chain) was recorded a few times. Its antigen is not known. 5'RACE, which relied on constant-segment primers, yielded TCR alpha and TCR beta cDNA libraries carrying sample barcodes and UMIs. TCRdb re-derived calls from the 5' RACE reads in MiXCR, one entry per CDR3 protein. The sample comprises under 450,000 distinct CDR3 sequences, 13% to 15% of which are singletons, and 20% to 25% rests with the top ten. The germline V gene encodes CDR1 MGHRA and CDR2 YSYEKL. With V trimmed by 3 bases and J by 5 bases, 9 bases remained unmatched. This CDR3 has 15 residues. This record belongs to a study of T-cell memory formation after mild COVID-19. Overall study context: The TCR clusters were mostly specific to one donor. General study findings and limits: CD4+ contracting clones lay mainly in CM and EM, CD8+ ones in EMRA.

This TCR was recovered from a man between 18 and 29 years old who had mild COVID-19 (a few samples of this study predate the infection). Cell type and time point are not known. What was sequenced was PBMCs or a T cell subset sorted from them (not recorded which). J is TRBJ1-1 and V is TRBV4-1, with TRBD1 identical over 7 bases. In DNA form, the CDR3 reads TGCGCCAGCAGCCAGCCCTCAGGGGGAGGAACTGAAGCTTTCTTT. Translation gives CASSQPSGGGTEAFF.